The entry below describes one T cell receptor beta chain. Produced via immunoSEQ multiplex PCR; TCRdb's table is partial and in-frame only. Of about 130,000 clones in the sample, about 81% are singletons; the top ten hold about 3.8%. V lost 5 bases and J 1 base, leaving 12 bases between the germline ends. Germline V lookup: CDR1 SGDLS, CDR2 YYNGEE. The CDR3 is made up of 14 amino acids. This entry is derived from a study of blood T cell repertoires in COVID-19. Source material: peripheral blood. The chain is built from TRBV9 and TRBJ1-1; no definite D call. The receptor's source is a woman aged 45-59 years with acute or convalescent COVID-19. Written as DNA, the CDR3 is TGTGCCAGCAGTCTCGCTTGGAGGAACACTGAAGCTTTCTTT. Amino acids: CASSLAWRNTEAFF.